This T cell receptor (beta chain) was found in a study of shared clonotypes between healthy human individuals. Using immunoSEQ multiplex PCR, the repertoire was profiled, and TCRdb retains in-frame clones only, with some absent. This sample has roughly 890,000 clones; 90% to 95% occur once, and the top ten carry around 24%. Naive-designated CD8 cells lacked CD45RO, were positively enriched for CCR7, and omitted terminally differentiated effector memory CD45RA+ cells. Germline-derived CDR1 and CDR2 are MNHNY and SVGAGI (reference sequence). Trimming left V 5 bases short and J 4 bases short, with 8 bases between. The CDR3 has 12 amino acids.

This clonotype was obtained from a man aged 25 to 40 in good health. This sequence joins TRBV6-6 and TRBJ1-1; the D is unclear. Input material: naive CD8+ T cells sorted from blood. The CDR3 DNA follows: TGTGCCAGCAGTCCTACGGTCACTGAAGCTTTCTTT. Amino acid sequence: CASSPTVTEAFF.